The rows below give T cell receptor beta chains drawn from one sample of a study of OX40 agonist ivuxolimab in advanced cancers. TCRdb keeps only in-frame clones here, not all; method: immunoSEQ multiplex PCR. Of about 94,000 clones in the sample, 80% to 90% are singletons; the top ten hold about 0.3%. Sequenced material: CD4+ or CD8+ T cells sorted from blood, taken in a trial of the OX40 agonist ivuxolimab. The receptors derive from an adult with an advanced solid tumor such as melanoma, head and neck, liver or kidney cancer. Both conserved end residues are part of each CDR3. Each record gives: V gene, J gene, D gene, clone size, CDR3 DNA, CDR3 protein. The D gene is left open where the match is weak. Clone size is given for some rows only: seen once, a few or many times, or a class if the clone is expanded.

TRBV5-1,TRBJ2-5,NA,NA,TGCGCCAGCAGCTTGGTTGGCCTCGGAGGTCGAGAGACCCAGTACTTC,CASSLVGLGGRETQYF
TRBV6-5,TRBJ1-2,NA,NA,TGTGCCAGCAGTTACCAGGGGTTAACTATGGACTACACCTTC,CASSYQGLTMDYTF
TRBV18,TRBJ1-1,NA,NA,TGTGCCAGCTCACCCCCTCGGGGGGCGTCGATGTTTAGCACTGAAGCTTTCTTT,CASSPPRGASMFSTEAFF
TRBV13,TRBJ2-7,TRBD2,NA,TGTGCCAGCACCTTAGCGGGGGGAACCTACGAGCAGTACTTC,CASTLAGGTYEQYF
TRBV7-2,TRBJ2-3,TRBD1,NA,TGTGCCAGCAGCTTAGCGTCGACAGGGTCTAGCACAGATACGCAGTATTTT,CASSLASTGSSTDTQYF
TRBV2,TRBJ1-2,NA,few,TGTGCCAGCGGAGACAGACCCTATGGCTACACCTTC,CASGDRPYGYTF
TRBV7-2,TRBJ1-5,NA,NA,TGTGCCAGCAGCCAGGGCCCGAATCAGCCCCAGCATTTT,CASSQGPNQPQHF
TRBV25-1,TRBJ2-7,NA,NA,TGTGCCAGCAGCCCAGGGGGGGGGACAGGACGATACGAGCAGTACTTC,CASSPGGGTGRYEQYF
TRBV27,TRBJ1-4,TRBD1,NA,TGTGCCAGCAGGCCAGGGGGCGCCGGGGAAAAACTGTTTTTT,CASRPGGAGEKLFF
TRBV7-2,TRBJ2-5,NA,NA,TGTGCCAGCAGCTTAGGACGCCAAGAGACCCAGTACTTC,CASSLGRQETQYF
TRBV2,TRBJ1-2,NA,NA,TGTGCCAGCAGTGACAGCTATGGCTACACCTTC,CASSDSYGYTF